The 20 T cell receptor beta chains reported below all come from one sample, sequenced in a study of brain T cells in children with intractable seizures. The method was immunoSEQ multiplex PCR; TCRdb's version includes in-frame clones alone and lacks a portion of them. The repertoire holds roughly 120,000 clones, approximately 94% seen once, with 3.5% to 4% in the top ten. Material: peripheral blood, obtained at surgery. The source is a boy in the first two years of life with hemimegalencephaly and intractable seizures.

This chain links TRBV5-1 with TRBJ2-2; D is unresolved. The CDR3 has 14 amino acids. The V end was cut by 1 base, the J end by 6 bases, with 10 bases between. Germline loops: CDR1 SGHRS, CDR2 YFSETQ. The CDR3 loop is CASSLLRKPGELFF. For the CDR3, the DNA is TGCGCCAGCAGCTTGTTGCGTAAACCCGGGGAGCTGTTTTTT.

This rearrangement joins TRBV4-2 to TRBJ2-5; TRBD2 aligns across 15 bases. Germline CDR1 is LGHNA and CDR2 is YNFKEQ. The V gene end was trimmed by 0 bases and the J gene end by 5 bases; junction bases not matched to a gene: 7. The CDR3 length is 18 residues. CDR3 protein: CASSQEGGLAGGGETQYF. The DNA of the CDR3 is TGTGCCAGCAGCCAAGAGGGGGGACTAGCGGGAGGAGGGGAGACCCAGTACTTC.

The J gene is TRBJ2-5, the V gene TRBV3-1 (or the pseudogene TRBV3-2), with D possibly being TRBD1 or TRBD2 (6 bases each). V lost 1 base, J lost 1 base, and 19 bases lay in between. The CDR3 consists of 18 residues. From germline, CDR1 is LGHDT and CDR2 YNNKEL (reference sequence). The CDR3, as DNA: TGTGCCAGCAGCCAAGGGGGTTCGGGGGCCCCTCCCCAAGAGACCCAGTACTTC. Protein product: CASSQGGSGAPPQETQYF.

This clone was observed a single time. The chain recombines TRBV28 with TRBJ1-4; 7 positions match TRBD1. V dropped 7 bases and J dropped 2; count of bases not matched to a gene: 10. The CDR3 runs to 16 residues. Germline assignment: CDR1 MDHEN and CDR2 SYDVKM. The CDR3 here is CASKPPGGGTNEKLFF. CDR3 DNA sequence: TGTGCCAGCAAACCCCCGGGAGGGGGCACTAATGAAAAACTGTTTTTT.

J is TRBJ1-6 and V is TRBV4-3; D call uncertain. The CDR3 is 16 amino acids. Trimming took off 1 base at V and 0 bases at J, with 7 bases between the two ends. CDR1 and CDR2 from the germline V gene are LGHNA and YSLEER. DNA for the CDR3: TGCGCCAGCAGCCAAGGGGGAAGCTCCTATAATTCACCCCTCCACTTT. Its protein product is CASSQGGSSYNSPLHF.

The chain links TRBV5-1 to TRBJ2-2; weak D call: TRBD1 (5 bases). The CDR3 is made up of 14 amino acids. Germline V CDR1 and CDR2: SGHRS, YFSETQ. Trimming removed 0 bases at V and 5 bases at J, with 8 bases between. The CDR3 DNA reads TGCGCCAGCAGCTTGGAGGGGCTGACCGGGGAGCTGTTTTTT. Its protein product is CASSLEGLTGELFF.

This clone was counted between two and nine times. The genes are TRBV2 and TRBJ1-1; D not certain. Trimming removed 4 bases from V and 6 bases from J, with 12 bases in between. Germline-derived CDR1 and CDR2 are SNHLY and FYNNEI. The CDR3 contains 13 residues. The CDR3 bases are TGTGCCAGCAGTGTGGGGATGGGAGCTGAAGCTTTCTTT. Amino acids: CASSVGMGAEAFF.

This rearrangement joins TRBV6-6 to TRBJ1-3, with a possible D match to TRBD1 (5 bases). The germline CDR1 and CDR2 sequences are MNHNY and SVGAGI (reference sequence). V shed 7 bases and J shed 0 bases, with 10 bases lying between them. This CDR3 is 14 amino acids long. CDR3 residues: CASTPGVSGNTIYF. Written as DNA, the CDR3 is TGTGCCAGCACCCCGGGGGTCTCTGGAAACACCATATATTTT.

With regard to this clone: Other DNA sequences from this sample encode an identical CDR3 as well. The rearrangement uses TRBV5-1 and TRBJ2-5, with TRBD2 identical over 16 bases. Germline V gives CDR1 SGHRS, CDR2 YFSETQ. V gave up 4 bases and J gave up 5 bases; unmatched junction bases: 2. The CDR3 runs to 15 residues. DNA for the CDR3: TGCGCCAGCAGCCTGGGACTAGCGGGAGGGGAGACCCAGTACTTC. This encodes CASSLGLAGGETQYF.

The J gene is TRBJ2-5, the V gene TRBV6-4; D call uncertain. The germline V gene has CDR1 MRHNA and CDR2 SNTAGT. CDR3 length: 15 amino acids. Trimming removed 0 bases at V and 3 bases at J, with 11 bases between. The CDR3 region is CASSDSRQAEETQYF. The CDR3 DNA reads TGTGCCAGCAGTGACTCGAGGCAGGCAGAAGAGACCCAGTACTTC.

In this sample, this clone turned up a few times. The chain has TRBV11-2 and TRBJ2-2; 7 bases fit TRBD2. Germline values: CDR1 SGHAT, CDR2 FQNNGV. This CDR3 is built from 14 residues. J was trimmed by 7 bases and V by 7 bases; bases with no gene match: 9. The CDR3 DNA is TGTGCCAGCAAGGTCAGCGGGACCGGCGGGGAGCTGTTTTTT. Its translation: CASKVSGTGGELFF.

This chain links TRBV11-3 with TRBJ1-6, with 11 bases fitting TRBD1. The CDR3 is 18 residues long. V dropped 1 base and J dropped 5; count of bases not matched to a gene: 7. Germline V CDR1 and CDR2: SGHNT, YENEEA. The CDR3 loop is CASSLGGQGARDNSPLHF. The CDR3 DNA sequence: TGTGCCAGCAGCTTAGGAGGACAGGGGGCGCGGGATAATTCACCCCTCCACTTT.

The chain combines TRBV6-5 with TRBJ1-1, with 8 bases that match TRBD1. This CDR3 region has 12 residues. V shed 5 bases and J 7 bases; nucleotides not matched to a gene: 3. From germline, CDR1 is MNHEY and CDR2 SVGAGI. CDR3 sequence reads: CASSRTGYEAFF. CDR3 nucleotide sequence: TGTGCCAGCAGTAGGACAGGGTATGAAGCTTTCTTT.

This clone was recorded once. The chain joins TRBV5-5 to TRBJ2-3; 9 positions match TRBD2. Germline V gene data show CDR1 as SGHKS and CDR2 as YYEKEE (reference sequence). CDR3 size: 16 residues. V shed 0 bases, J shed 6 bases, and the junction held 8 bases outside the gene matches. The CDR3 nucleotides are TGTGCCAGCAGCTTGGCGTTGGTAGCGGGAGCCGATACGCAGTATTTT. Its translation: CASSLALVAGADTQYF.

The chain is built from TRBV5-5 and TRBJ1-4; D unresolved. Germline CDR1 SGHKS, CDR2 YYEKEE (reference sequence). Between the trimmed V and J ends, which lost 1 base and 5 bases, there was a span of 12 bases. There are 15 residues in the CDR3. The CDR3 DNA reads TGTGCCAGCAGCTTGAGCAGAACAGCAAATGAAAAACTGTTTTTT. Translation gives CASSLSRTANEKLFF.

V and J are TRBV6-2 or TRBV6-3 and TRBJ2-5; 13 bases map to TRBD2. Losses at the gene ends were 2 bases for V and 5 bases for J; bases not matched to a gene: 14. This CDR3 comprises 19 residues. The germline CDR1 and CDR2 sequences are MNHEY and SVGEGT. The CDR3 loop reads CASSYATLRLAGGWETQYF. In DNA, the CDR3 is TGTGCCAGCAGTTACGCCACCTTGAGACTAGCGGGAGGCTGGGAGACCCAGTACTTC.

This chain's CDR3 is CASSLHHRVRETQYF. CDR3 nucleotides: TGCGCCAGCAGCCTACACCACAGGGTGCGAGAGACCCAGTACTTC. The chain is built from TRBV4-3 and TRBJ2-5; D possibly corresponds to TRBD1 (6 bases). This CDR3 is built from 15 residues. Germline V lookup: CDR1 LGHNA, CDR2 YSLEER. V was cut by 4 bases and J by 4 bases, with 16 bases left in between.

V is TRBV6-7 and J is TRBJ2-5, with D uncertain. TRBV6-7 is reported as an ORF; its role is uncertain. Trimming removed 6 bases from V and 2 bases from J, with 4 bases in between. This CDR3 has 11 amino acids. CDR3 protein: CASSRQETQYF. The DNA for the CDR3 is TGTGCCAGCAGCCGACAAGAGACCCAGTACTTC.

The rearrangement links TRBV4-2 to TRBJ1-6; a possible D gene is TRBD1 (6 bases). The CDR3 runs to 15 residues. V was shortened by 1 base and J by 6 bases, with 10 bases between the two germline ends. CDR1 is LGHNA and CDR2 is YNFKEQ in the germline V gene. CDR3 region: CASSQGGGANSPLHF. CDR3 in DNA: TGTGCCAGCAGCCAAGGTGGGGGGGCTAATTCACCCCTCCACTTT.

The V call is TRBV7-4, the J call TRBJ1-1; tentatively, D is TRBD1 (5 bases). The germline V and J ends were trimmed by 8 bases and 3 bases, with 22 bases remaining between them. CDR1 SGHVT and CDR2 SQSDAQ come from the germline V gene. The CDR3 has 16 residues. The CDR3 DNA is TGTGCCAGCGCCGCCAGGGTGACGCGATCCGACACTGAAGCTTTCTTT. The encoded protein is CASAARVTRSDTEAFF.